Shown below are 2 T cell receptor beta chains from a single sample sequenced in a study of shared clonotypes between healthy human individuals (TCRdb year 2020). Libraries were constructed by the immunoSEQ multiplex PCR assay. TCRdb stores this immuneACCESS table with in-frame sequences only. Part of the clones is absent; in the studies checked, under half of the shortfall reflects unresolved V genes, and no reason is known for the rest. The sample table holds hundreds of thousands of clones, of which 72% were seen once. 1.8% of the sample is held by the ten biggest clonotypes. The sequenced material came from memory CD4+ T cells sorted from blood. The cell subset or site label of this sample denotes: CD45RA-negative fraction. The receptor source for this set is a woman in her twenties or thirties in good health.

V usage is TRBV5-1 and J usage is TRBJ2-1; D gene ambiguous. The germline gives CDR1 SGHRS, CDR2 YFSETQ. V lost 0 bases and J lost 6, with 13 bases in between. CDR3 length: 15 residues. In DNA, the CDR3 is TGCGCCAGCAGCTTGGATGGTAGCTCAGGCAATGAGCAGTTCTTC. It codes for CASSLDGSSGNEQFF.

The chain uses TRBV28 and TRBJ2-5, with 14 positions matching TRBD2. This CDR3 has 18 amino acids. V shed 3 bases, J shed 5 bases, and the junction held 11 bases outside the gene matches. Germline CDR1 reads MDHEN; CDR2 reads SYDVKM. This CDR3 is CASSLPYGTSGSMETQYF. CDR3 DNA: TGTGCCAGCAGTTTGCCCTACGGGACTAGCGGGAGTATGGAGACCCAGTACTTC.